These T cell receptor beta chains were read from a single sample in a study of CD8 T cells in ankylosing spondylitis. MiXCR, applied by TCRdb to the 5' RACE reads, yields one record per CDR3 protein. The table includes a few hundred thousand distinct CDR3 sequences, roughly 20% detected once. The sequenced sample was blood, either unsorted or a sorted T cell fraction (not recorded which). The source of these receptors is a male donor with ankylosing spondylitis or in good health (not recorded which). CDR3s include the opening cysteine and the closing phenylalanine or tryptophan. The D gene is left open where the match is weak. Only part of the rows carry a size: once, few, many, or a class if the clone is expanded.

v_call	d_call	clone_size	j_call	cdr3_nt	cdr3_aa
TRBV27	.	.	TRBJ1-1	TGTGCCAGCAGTTTATACCCCGGGGCAGGGCCGAACACTGAAGCTTTCTTT	CASSLYPGAGPNTEAFF
TRBV20-1	.	few	TRBJ2-1	TGCAGTGTTCGAGGATACAATGAGCAGTTCTTC	CSVRGYNEQFF
TRBV30	.	.	TRBJ2-1	TGTGCCTGCTCCGTTGGGCCGGATGAGCAGTTCTTC	CACSVGPDEQFF
TRBV9	.	few	TRBJ2-3	TGTGCCAGCAGCCCACTTGGGGGACCCACTGTGGATACGCAGTATTTT	CASSPLGGPTVDTQYF
TRBV20-1	.	few	TRBJ2-2	TGCAGTGCTAGGGTCTTAAACAGCCTGAACACCGGGGAGCTGTTTTTT	CSARVLNSLNTGELFF
TRBV7-9	TRBD2	few	TRBJ2-1	TGTGCCAGCAGCTCCTGGCCACTAGCGGGGTGGAACAATGAGCAGTTCTTC	CASSSWPLAGWNNEQFF
TRBV28	.	few	TRBJ2-2	TGTGCCAGCAGGTCGGGTTATACGAACACCGGGGAGCTGTTTTTT	CASRSGYTNTGELFF
TRBV2	.	few	TRBJ2-5	TGTGCCAGCAGCGGGAACCAAGAGACCCAGTACTTC	CASSGNQETQYF
TRBV27	.	once	TRBJ2-5	TGTGCCAGCAGTGAGAGGGGGGCCCAGTACTTC	CASSERGAQYF
TRBV20-1	.	.	TRBJ2-7	TGCAGCGCCGACCCAGATTCCTACGAGCAGTACTTC	CSADPDSYEQYF
TRBV20-1	TRBD2	.	TRBJ2-3	TGCAGTGCCGGAACCGGGACTAGCGGCCGTTTCGAGCAGTATTTT	CSAGTGTSGRFEQYF
TRBV24-1	TRBD1	.	TRBJ2-5	TGTGCCACCAGTGATAGCTGGGACAGGGAGACCCAGTACTTC	CATSDSWDRETQYF
TRBV7-2	.	.	TRBJ2-3	TGTGCCAGCAGTCATCAGGGCGACTACACAGATACGCAGTATTTT	CASSHQGDYTDTQYF
TRBV12-3/TRBV12-4	TRBD1	few	TRBJ2-7	TGTGCCAGCATTCACCGGGACAGTCCCTACGAGCAGTACTTC	CASIHRDSPYEQYF
TRBV28	.	.	TRBJ2-5	TGTGCCAGCGGGGATCCCACCAAAGAGACCCAGTACTTC	CASGDPTKETQYF
TRBV12-3/TRBV12-4	.	few	TRBJ2-7	TGTGCCAGCAGTTTAAACAGGTTCTCCTCCTACGAGCAGTACTTC	CASSLNRFSSYEQYF
TRBV7-9	TRBD1	few	TRBJ2-7	TGTGCCAGCAGCTCCTCCAGGACAGGGTGGGAGCAGTACTTC	CASSSSRTGWEQYF
TRBV7-6	.	.	TRBJ2-1	TGTGCCAGCAGCCTGGGGGGACCACCTGAGCAGTTCTTC	CASSLGGPPEQFF
TRBV5-1	.	.	TRBJ2-3	TGCGCCAGCAGCTTGGCAGGGGCGCACGATACGCAGTATTTT	CASSLAGAHDTQYF
TRBV28	.	few	TRBJ1-1	TGTGCCAGCAGTTTAGAATACGGGGAAGGCACTGAAGCTTTCTTT	CASSLEYGEGTEAFF
TRBV30	.	.	TRBJ2-1	TGTGCCTGGAGGCCCAGGGCCTACAATGAGCAGTTCTTC	CAWRPRAYNEQFF
TRBV27	TRBD2	many	TRBJ2-7	TGTGCCAGCAGTTTAGGACTAGCCTCATCCTACGAGCAGTACTTC	CASSLGLASSYEQYF
TRBV5-1	.	few	TRBJ2-1	TGCGCCAGCAGGGCTCCGAACGACAATGAGCAGTTCTTC	CASRAPNDNEQFF
TRBV29-1	.	.	TRBJ1-2	TGCAGCGTAAATAACTATGGCTACACCTTC	CSVNNYGYTF
TRBV28	.	.	TRBJ2-2	TGTGCCAGCACCTCTAAAGACACCGGGGAGCTGTTTTTT	CASTSKDTGELFF
TRBV6-1	.	few	TRBJ1-6	TGTGCCAGCAGTGGCAGGGTCTCACCCCTCCACTTT	CASSGRVSPLHF
TRBV6-1	.	few	TRBJ2-5	TGTGCCAGCAGTTACGGCTTAACTGCAGCCCAAGAGACCCAGTACTTC	CASSYGLTAAQETQYF
TRBV12-3/TRBV12-4	.	many	TRBJ1-2	TGTGCCAGCAGCCCGACGGGAGACTATGGCTACACCTTC	CASSPTGDYGYTF
TRBV12-3/TRBV12-4	.	few	TRBJ2-2	TGTGCCAGCAGTTTTGACTTCACCGGGGAGCTGTTTTTT	CASSFDFTGELFF
TRBV7-3	.	.	TRBJ2-5	TGTGCCAGCAGCCTCATTAGGTATAGCCCAACATCGAAGACCCAGTACTTC	CASSLIRYSPTSKTQYF
TRBV12-3/TRBV12-4	.	many	TRBJ2-7	TGTGCCAGCAGTTTATTTTTGTCAGGACAGTCCTACGAGCAGTACTTC	CASSLFLSGQSYEQYF
TRBV25-1	TRBD1	.	TRBJ2-5	TGTGCCAGCAGTGAATTTACAGGGGGGTTGCGGGAGACCCAGTACTTC	CASSEFTGGLRETQYF
TRBV9	TRBD2	few	TRBJ2-2	TGTGCCAGCAGCAACCGACTAGCGGGGATGGGGGAGCTGTTTTTT	CASSNRLAGMGELFF
TRBV6-5	TRBD1	.	TRBJ1-1	TGTGCCAGCAGTTACCCCGGGACAGTGAACACTGAAGCTTTCTTT	CASSYPGTVNTEAFF
TRBV7-9	TRBD1	few	TRBJ2-7	TGTGCCAGCAGCCACCGGGACAGGGACTCCTACGAGCAGTACTTC	CASSHRDRDSYEQYF
TRBV27	.	many	TRBJ2-1	TGTGCCAGCAGTTTGGGATCGGAGCAGTTCTTC	CASSLGSEQFF